These 20 T cell receptor beta chains share one sample of origin, sequenced in a study of tumor and adjacent non-tumor tissue in lung cancer. TCRbeta libraries were built with three rounds of nested PCR, modified from ARM-PCR. TCRdb re-called the multiplex PCR reads with MiXCR, one entry per CDR3 protein. The sample consists of approximately 130,000 distinct CDR3 sequences, 55% to 75% of them appearing once. No cell sorting was done before RNA was extracted from the tissue. The specimen sequenced was lung tumor tissue. These receptors all stem from a young man with non-small cell lung cancer.

A few counts support this clonotype. The chain carries TRBV24-1 and TRBJ2-5, with D possibly being TRBD1 or TRBD2 (5 bases each). CDR3 length: 14 amino acids. The V gene lost 1 base and the J gene lost 5 bases, with 10 bases spanning the gap. The germline V gene encodes CDR1 KGHDR and CDR2 SFDVKD. As DNA, the CDR3 is TGTGCCACCAGTGATTTAGAGGGGTTGGAGACCCAGTACTTC. It yields the protein CATSDLEGLETQYF.

To note about this clonotype: A much larger clone lies a single base off, so this may be a read error. The chain couples TRBV4-1 to TRBJ2-2; D is possibly TRBD1 (6 bases). V was pared by 1 base and J by 9 bases, with 12 bases between. Germline V gene sequence: CDR1 MGHRA, CDR2 YSYEKL. The CDR3 spans 14 residues. CDR3 nucleotides: TGCGCCAGCAGCCAAGTACAGGGAACCTGGGAGCTGTTTTTT. Its protein is CASSQVQGTWELFF.

A note on this clonotype: This may come from a read error, since a much larger clone is one base off. The conserved final phenylalanine or tryptophan is absent from the CDR3, which likely points to a read error. The V and J genes are TRBV6-1 and TRBJ2-7, with 8 bases identical to TRBD2. The CDR3 is 14 residues long. Trimming at V came to 10 bases and at J to 2 bases, leaving 10 bases not matched to a gene. CDR1 and CDR2 from the germline V gene are MNHNS and SASEGT. The CDR3 DNA reads TGTGCCACCACCGTGGCGGGAGGACCCTACGAGCAGTACCTC. This sequence encodes CATTVAGGPYEQYL.

To note about this clonotype: A much larger clone lies a single base off, so this may be a read error. The chain uses TRBV6-5 and TRBJ1-5; perhaps TRBD1 as D (6 bases). This CDR3 comprises 14 residues. The germline V gene has CDR1 MNHEY and CDR2 SVGAGI. CDR3 DNA sequence: TGTGCCAGCAGTTACACAGGGATCAATCAGTCCCAGCATTTT. Its protein is CASSYTGINQSQHF.

Worth noting for this clonotype: A much larger clone lies a single base off, so this may be a read error. This rearrangement joins TRBV4-1 to TRBJ2-7; D not resolved. CDR3 length: 13 amino acids. CDR1 and CDR2 from the germline V gene are MGHRA and YSYEKL. The CDR3 coding sequence is TGCGCCAGGAGCCAAGATCGGTGGTACGAGCAGTACTTC. The encoded protein is CARSQDRWYEQYF.

In its sample, this clonotype was seen a few times. The V gene is TRBV7-2, the J gene TRBJ2-2; D not certain. The CDR3 is 14 residues long. V dropped 0 bases and J dropped 1 base, with 3 bases sitting between them. Germline V lookup: CDR1 SGHTA, CDR2 FQGNSA. This CDR3 is CASSLARNTGELFF. The CDR3 DNA follows: TGTGCCAGCAGCTTAGCTAGGAACACCGGGGAGCTGTTTTTT.

The chain carries TRBV25-1 and TRBJ1-2; tentatively, D is TRBD1 (6 bases). V was cut by 4 bases and J by 2 bases, with 8 bases left in between. From germline, CDR1 is MGHDK and CDR2 SYGVNS. The CDR3 sequence is 13 residues long. CDR3 region: CASSAGQNYGYTF. Here the CDR3 DNA reads TGTGCCAGCAGTGCGGGACAAAACTATGGCTACACCTTC.

In regard to this clonotype: A read error may account for a junction end that differs from germline. This rearrangement joins TRBV6-5 to TRBJ2-6; D gene uncertain. The germline V gene has CDR1 MNHEY and CDR2 SVGAGI. This CDR3 has 16 amino acids. As DNA, the CDR3 is TGCGCCAGCAGTTCTCAGGTCAGCTCTGGGGCCAACGTCCTGACTTTC. Encoded protein: CASSSQVSSGANVLTF.

Concerning this clonotype: A much larger clone is a single base away; this may be a read error. The chain employs TRBV6-5 and TRBJ2-5; no clear D. Germline CDR1 and CDR2: MNHEY and SVGAGI. The CDR3 has 13 residues. The CDR3 DNA follows: TGTACCAGCAGTTACCCGTACGAAGAGACCCAGTACTTC. It is translated as CTSSYPYEETQYF.

About this clonotype itself: The junction departs from the called germline gene at one end, perhaps through a read error. The chain joins TRBV11-2 to TRBJ2-7, with D perhaps being TRBD1 or TRBD2 (5 bases each). This CDR3 has 14 residues. Germline V CDR1 and CDR2: SGHAT, FQNNGV. The CDR3 is CAGSLSGRAYEQYF. The CDR3, as DNA: TGTGCCGGCAGCCTATCGGGGCGAGCCTACGAGCAGTACTTC. Based on the CDR3 plus reference TRBV11-2 and TRBJ2-7, the full variable domain is EAGVAQSPRYKIIEKRQSVAFWCNPISGHATLYWYQQILGQGPKLLIQFQNNGVVDDSQLPKDRFSAERLKGVDSTLKIQPAKLEDSAVYLCAGSLSGRAYEQYFGPGTRLTVT.

As regards this clonotype: No conserved phenylalanine or tryptophan is present at the end of the CDR3, so a read error is the likely explanation. This chain uses TRBV20-1 with TRBJ2-2; 8 bases align to TRBD2. V shed 4 bases, J shed 3 bases, and the junction held 7 bases outside the gene matches. Germline CDR1 and CDR2: DFQATT and SNEGSKA (reference sequence). CDR3 length: 15 amino acids. The CDR3, as DNA: TGCAGTGCTAAGACGGGGGGGGCGGACACCGGGGAGCTGTTTATT. This gives the protein CSAKTGGADTGELFI.

Points on this clonotype: Given the absence of the conserved phenylalanine or tryptophan at the CDR3 end, a read error is likely. The V and J genes are TRBV20-1 and TRBJ2-1, with a tentative D call TRBD2 (6 bases). Germline CDR1 is DFQATT and CDR2 is SNEGSKA (reference sequence). The CDR3 loop spans 14 amino acids. This CDR3 reads CSGRDFVSYYEQFL. CDR3 nucleotide sequence: TGCAGTGGCCGGGACTTTGTCTCCTACTATGAGCAGTTCTTG.

Comments on this clonotype: This may be a read error: a much more frequent sequence differs by one nucleotide. CDR3: CASSLNSSFYGYTF. DNA of the CDR3: TGTGCCAGCAGCTTGAACTCCTCATTCTATGGCTACACCTTC. This rearrangement joins TRBV5-4 to TRBJ1-2; no firm D call. Trimming took 1 base from V and 4 from J, leaving 11 bases between them. The CDR3 runs to 14 residues. CDR1 is SGHNT, CDR2 YYREEE, per germline (reference sequence).

This clonotype was seen once. A read error may produce the germline difference seen at one junction end. The rearrangement links TRBV6-6 to TRBJ2-5; possible D gene TRBD2, 6 bases. This CDR3 has 14 amino acids. Germline V CDR1 and CDR2: MNHNY, SVGAGI (reference sequence). In DNA, the CDR3 is TGTGCCAGCACTGACCCCCGGGGGTGTGAGACCCACTACTTC. Amino acid sequence: CASTDPRGCETHYF.

This clonotype has a handful of counts. The chain uses TRBV10-2 and TRBJ1-1; tentatively, D is TRBD1 (5 bases). This CDR3 comprises 13 residues. Looked up from germline, CDR1 is WSHSY and CDR2 is SAAADI. V lost 7 bases and J lost 1, with 10 bases in between. This CDR3 reads CASNPGGNTEAFF. CDR3 DNA sequence: TGCGCCAGCAACCCGGGGGGGAACACTGAAGCTTTCTTT.

As regards this clonotype: A much larger clone is a single base away; this may be a read error. V gene TRBV5-4 combines with J gene TRBJ2-3; tentatively, D is TRBD2 (7 bases). This CDR3 has 16 amino acids. CDR1 is SGHNT and CDR2 is YYREEE in the germline V gene (reference sequence). CDR3 sequence (DNA): TGTGCCAGCAGCTTGGCGGGGGGCGCAAGAACAGATATGCAGTATTTT. Translation: CASSLAGGARTDMQYF.

In the case of this clonotype: A much larger clone lies a single base off, so this may be a read error. CDR3 in amino acids: CCVEDLHGTGETQYF. DNA of the CDR3: TGCTGCGTTGAAGATCTTCATGGGACAGGGGAGACCCAGTACTTC. The V call is TRBV29-1, the J call TRBJ2-5; 9 nucleotides match TRBD1. The CDR3 length is 15 residues. Germline lookup yields CDR1 SQVTM and CDR2 ANQGSEA.

As regards this clonotype: The conserved final phenylalanine or tryptophan is absent from the CDR3, which likely points to a read error. This chain connects TRBV29-1 to TRBJ1-1; maybe TRBD1 (5 bases). CDR1 and CDR2 from the germline V gene are SQVTM and ANQGSEA. This CDR3 contains 12 residues. CDR3 sequence reads: CSVDMGGERAFC. The CDR3 DNA follows: TGTAGCGTTGACATGGGGGGGGAAAGAGCTTTCTGT.

The V call is TRBV7-2, the J call TRBJ1-1; D is undetermined. Germline V gene lookup returns CDR1 SGHTA and CDR2 FQGNSA. Between the trimmed V and J ends, which lost 3 bases and 0 bases, there was a span of 5 bases. This CDR3 has 13 residues. The CDR3 here is CASSFPMNTEAFF. CDR3 bases: TGTGCCAGCAGCTTTCCGATGAACACTGAAGCTTTCTTT.

The table lists this clonotype with a count of one. A clone one base away is much larger, so this may be a read error. This rearrangement joins TRBV29-1 to TRBJ2-7, with D uncertain. The germline CDR1 and CDR2 sequences are SQVTM and ANQGSEA. This CDR3 has 12 residues. The CDR3 sequence is CIVETADYEQYF. The CDR3 DNA follows: TGCATCGTTGAAACAGCCGACTACGAGCAGTACTTC.